Listed below are T cell receptor beta chains from one sample, sequenced in a study of blood T cell repertoires in COVID-19. The data were produced by immunoSEQ multiplex PCR, yet TCRdb's version contains in-frame clones alone and is incomplete. The table includes approximately 49,000 clones, roughly 84% detected once. The specimen sequenced was peripheral blood. These receptors were obtained from a man aged 50 to 60 with acute or convalescent COVID-19. Both conserved end residues are part of each CDR3. D genes are given only for firm matches. Only part of the rows carry a size: once, few, many, or a class if the clone is expanded.

TRBD1	TRBJ2-1	TRBV24-1	few	TGTGCCACCAGTGATTCGGACAGGGGGCGAATGGGTGAGCAGTTCTTC	CATSDSDRGRMGEQFF
NA	TRBJ1-2	TRBV5-4	once	TGTGCCAGCAGCTCGGGGAACTATGGCTACACCTTC	CASSSGNYGYTF
NA	TRBJ2-5	TRBV9	few	TGTGCCAGCAGCGTCCTCGGGGAGACCCAGTACTTC	CASSVLGETQYF
TRBD2	TRBJ2-5	TRBV7-7	NA	TGTGCCAGCAGCTTGGCGACTAGCGCCCAAGAGACCCAGTACTTC	CASSLATSAQETQYF
TRBD2	TRBJ2-1	TRBV14	NA	TGTGCCAGCAGCCCTGGACTAGCGTCCTACAATGAGCAGTTCTTC	CASSPGLASYNEQFF
NA	TRBJ1-3	TRBV30	NA	TGTGGGAGTCAGCGCTCCTCTGGAAACACCATATATTTT	CGSQRSSGNTIYF
TRBD2	TRBJ2-1	TRBV7-9	few	TGTGCCAGCAGCTCCGGGACTAGCGGCGTCTATGAGCAGTTCTTC	CASSSGTSGVYEQFF
TRBD1	TRBJ1-4	TRBV3-1/TRBV3-2	NA	TGTGCCAGCAGCTCCGGACAGGGAGGTGAAAAACTGTTTTTT	CASSSGQGGEKLFF
TRBD1	TRBJ1-5	TRBV24-1	NA	TGTGCCACCAGTGATACGCCGGGGACAGGGGGCAATCAGCCCCAGCATTTT	CATSDTPGTGGNQPQHF
TRBD1	TRBJ2-7	TRBV5-6	NA	TGTGCCAGCAGCTTGATAGGGACAGGGGCCTACGAGCAGTACTTC	CASSLIGTGAYEQYF
TRBD1	TRBJ2-7	TRBV28	NA	TGTGCCAGCAGTGCCCCGGGACAGGCCCTTTACGAGCAGTACTTC	CASSAPGQALYEQYF
NA	TRBJ2-1	TRBV7-2	few	TGTGCCAGCAGCTCAGGACACTATGAGCAGTTCTTC	CASSSGHYEQFF
NA	TRBJ2-7	TRBV12-5	NA	TGTGCTAGTGGACGGGACACCTACTACGAGCAGTACTTC	CASGRDTYYEQYF
NA	TRBJ1-5	TRBV28	NA	TGTGCCAGCAGGGGTACGGGACCCCAGCATTTT	CASRGTGPQHF
NA	TRBJ1-5	TRBV6-5	few	TGTGCCAGCACCTCGAGATCTGGCAATCAGCCCCAGCATTTT	CASTSRSGNQPQHF
NA	TRBJ1-1	TRBV7-8	few	TGTGCCAGCAGCTTAGCAATACAGGGAAGGGCTTTCTTT	CASSLAIQGRAFF
TRBD1	TRBJ2-1	TRBV6-6	NA	TGTGCCAGCAGTTATAGGACAGGGGGTCATGAGCAGTTCTTC	CASSYRTGGHEQFF
NA	TRBJ2-1	TRBV28	NA	TGTGCCAGCAGCCCCAGGTTTAAGCAGTTCTTC	CASSPRFKQFF
TRBD1	TRBJ1-6	TRBV7-2	NA	TGTGCCAGCAGCTTTGGGACAGGGGGCCGGTCACCCCTCCACTTT	CASSFGTGGRSPLHF
NA	TRBJ2-6	TRBV7-8	NA	TGTGCCAGCAGCCCCCCCAACCGGTACTCTGGGGCCAACGTCCTGACTTTC	CASSPPNRYSGANVLTF
TRBD2	TRBJ2-1	TRBV29-1	NA	TGCAGCGTGCGGACTAGCGGGGTCTATGACTCCTACAATGAGCAGTTCTTC	CSVRTSGVYDSYNEQFF
NA	TRBJ2-7	TRBV5-1	NA	TGCGCCAGCAGCCTGCAAGCAGGGGCGACCGAGCAGTACTTC	CASSLQAGATEQYF
NA	TRBJ1-2	TRBV4-1	NA	TGCGCCAGCAGCCATCGGACATTAAACTATGGCTACACCTTC	CASSHRTLNYGYTF
TRBD2	TRBJ2-5	TRBV4-1	NA	TGCGCCAGCAGCCAAGAGAAGGGCGGGAGAAGGGAGACCCAGTACTTC	CASSQEKGGRRETQYF
NA	TRBJ1-5	TRBV7-2	NA	TGTGCCAGCAGCTTAGAGGGGCCAGGGAAGCCCCAGCATTTT	CASSLEGPGKPQHF
TRBD2	TRBJ2-5	TRBV5-1	NA	TGCGCCAGCAGCTTGTCTAGCGGTAGCCAAGAGACCCAGTACTTC	CASSLSSGSQETQYF
TRBD2	TRBJ2-5	TRBV5-1	NA	TGCGCCAGCAGCGCTAGCGGGCCCCAAGAGACCCAGTACTTC	CASSASGPQETQYF
NA	TRBJ2-3	TRBV4-3	NA	TGCGCCAGCAGCCAAGAACCCACTAGCCGCACAGATACGCAGTATTTT	CASSQEPTSRTDTQYF
NA	TRBJ2-5	TRBV29-1	NA	TGCAGCGTTGATGCCGGGAGAGAGACCCAGTACTTC	CSVDAGRETQYF
NA	TRBJ1-2	TRBV19	NA	TGTGCCAGTAGCCCGGACAGTGGCTATGGCTACACCTTC	CASSPDSGYGYTF
NA	TRBJ2-3	TRBV5-6	NA	TGTGCCAGCAGCTTGGAAGGGGTAGTAGATACGCAGTATTTT	CASSLEGVVDTQYF
TRBD1	TRBJ2-3	TRBV27	few	TGTGCCAGCAGTTTATCGGGCCTGGGACAGGGGGCTGAGACAGATACGCAGTATTTT	CASSLSGLGQGAETDTQYF
NA	TRBJ2-7	TRBV20-1	NA	TGCAGTGCCTCCCCCTACGAGCAGTACTTC	CSASPYEQYF
NA	TRBJ2-2	TRBV30	NA	TGTGCCTGGGGGCGGAACACCGGGGAGCTGTTTTTT	CAWGRNTGELFF
TRBD1	TRBJ1-1	TRBV3-1/TRBV3-2	NA	TGTGCCAGCAGGTACCGGGACAGCCCTTCAATCTTT	CASRYRDSPSIF
NA	TRBJ2-3	TRBV19	NA	TGTGCCAGTAGACTCCAGGGGAAAACCACAGATACGCAGTATTTT	CASRLQGKTTDTQYF
TRBD1	TRBJ1-5	TRBV19	NA	TGTGCCAGTAGTATAAACAGGGGGCAATATCAGCCCCAGCATTTT	CASSINRGQYQPQHF
TRBD1	TRBJ2-2	TRBV9	NA	TGTGCCAGCAATCCGGACAGGGGAAAGAACACCGGGGAGCTGTTTTTT	CASNPDRGKNTGELFF
TRBD2	TRBJ2-1	TRBV28	NA	TGTGCCAGCAGCGGGACTAGCTCCTACAATGAGCAGTTCTTC	CASSGTSSYNEQFF
NA	TRBJ1-6	TRBV30	NA	TGTGCCTGGAGTCACATGGCGGGGAGGGCAGGGGATTCACCCCTCCACTTT	CAWSHMAGRAGDSPLHF
NA	TRBJ1-3	TRBV7-2	once	TGTGCCAGCAGCTCCGGCGGAGGCCTAGGAGGAAACACCATATATTTT	CASSSGGGLGGNTIYF
TRBD2	TRBJ2-7	TRBV19	NA	TGTGCCAGTAGTATTTCTGGGGGGGTCCACGAGCAGTACTTC	CASSISGGVHEQYF
TRBD1	TRBJ1-1	TRBV6-5	once	TGTGCCAGCGACAGGGGGAACACTGAAGCTTTCTTT	CASDRGNTEAFF
NA	TRBJ2-1	TRBV5-1	NA	TGCGCCAGCAGCTTGGAAACTAGCCTCAGCTACAATGAGCAGTTCTTC	CASSLETSLSYNEQFF
TRBD1	TRBJ1-3	TRBV18	few	TGTGCCAGCTCACTAGACAGGGTCGGAGGAAACACCATATATTTT	CASSLDRVGGNTIYF
TRBD2	TRBJ2-1	TRBV11-2	few	TGTGCCAGCAGCTCGGGACTAGGCGAAGACAATGAGCAGTTCTTC	CASSSGLGEDNEQFF
TRBD2	TRBJ2-7	TRBV9	NA	TGTGCCAGCAGCCCAGGGCTAGCGGGAGCAATTTACGAGCAGTACTTC	CASSPGLAGAIYEQYF
NA	TRBJ1-6	TRBV30	NA	TGTGCCTGGAATGAGGACTATAATTCACCCCTCCACTTT	CAWNEDYNSPLHF
NA	TRBJ2-7	TRBV7-2	NA	TGTGCCAGCAGCACCGACAGGTCCTACGAGCAGTACTTC	CASSTDRSYEQYF
TRBD1	TRBJ1-5	TRBV2	NA	TGTGCCAGCAGTACCGGGACAGGGGATGGGGTCAATCAGCCCCAGCATTTT	CASSTGTGDGVNQPQHF